The 14 T cell receptor beta chains below were found in one sample sequenced in a study of cytomegalovirus exposure and HLA in healthy donors (dated by TCRdb to between 2016 and 2019). Libraries were prepared through the immunoSEQ multiplex PCR assay. For the multiplex PCR, a mixture combining 60 forward primers for TCR Vbeta segments and 13 reverse primers for TCR Jbeta segments was used. This is the immuneACCESS table as TCRdb keeps it, with only in-frame sequences that have V and J called. A part of the clones is gone; compared with another copy, unresolved V genes explain less than half, and the rest is unexplained. This sample's table has entries for 93,000 or so clones. In total, the top ten clones hold about 3% of the sample. Source material: PBMCs. The receptors originated from a middle-aged man in good health and CMV-seronegative.

This rearrangement joins TRBV7-9 to TRBJ2-1; D gene unclear. The CDR3 runs to 14 residues. Germline V CDR1 and CDR2: SEHNR, FQNEAQ (reference sequence). Trimming shortened V by 3 bases and J by 3 bases, and 9 bases separated the two germline ends. CDR3 sequence: CASSLEKVYNEQFF. DNA for the CDR3: TGTGCCAGCAGCTTGGAGAAGGTCTACAATGAGCAGTTCTTC.

The V gene is TRBV4-3, the J gene TRBJ2-1; 10 bases are shared with TRBD2. CDR3 size: 18 residues. Germline trimming cut 4 bases from V and 7 bases from J; bases unmatched to any gene: 16. Germline V gives CDR1 LGHNA, CDR2 YSLEER. The CDR3, as DNA: TGCGCCAGCAGCCGAAGTCGTCTAGCGGGAGTAAGTAGAAATGAGCAGTTCTTC. Protein product: CASSRSRLAGVSRNEQFF.

This chain connects TRBV11-2 to TRBJ2-2, with D possibly TRBD1 on 6 matching bases. The germline CDR1 and CDR2 sequences are SGHAT and FQNNGV. The CDR3 sequence is 13 residues long. V dropped 11 bases and J dropped 0 bases, with 10 bases sitting between them. The CDR3 region is CALGHSNTGELFF. For the CDR3, the DNA is TGTGCCCTGGGACACTCGAACACCGGGGAGCTGTTTTTT.

The chain carries TRBV6-5 and TRBJ2-7; 8 bases match TRBD1. V shed 0 bases, J shed 3 bases, and the junction held 7 bases outside the gene matches. This CDR3 region has 16 residues. The germline V gene encodes CDR1 MNHEY and CDR2 SVGAGI. DNA of the CDR3: TGTGCCAGCAGTTACTCGACAGGGGCACCGAGCTACGAGCAGTACTTC. Its translation: CASSYSTGAPSYEQYF.

The chain carries TRBV4-3 and TRBJ2-5, with a tentative D call TRBD2 (7 bases). Germline V gene lookup returns CDR1 LGHNA and CDR2 YSLEER. The germline V and J ends were trimmed by 1 base and 4 bases, with 19 bases remaining between them. This CDR3 spans 17 amino acids. The CDR3 nucleotides read TGCGCCAGCAGCCAAGGGGGGGGCAGATTATCGGGAGAGACCCAGTACTTC. This codes for CASSQGGGRLSGETQYF.

About this clone: Within the sample, other DNA sequences also encode this same CDR3. The rearrangement joins TRBV15 to TRBJ2-6; D is uncertain. The length of the CDR3 is 16 residues. Trimming stripped 0 bases from V and 4 bases from J, with 10 bases between. Germline lookup yields CDR1 LNHNV and CDR2 YYDKDF (reference sequence). In DNA, the CDR3 is TGTGCCACCAGCAGAGATCGAGGATCCGGGGCCAACGTCCTGACTTTC. Translation gives CATSRDRGSGANVLTF.

The CDR3 nucleotides read TGCGCCAGCAGGGTCGGATCTACGACGGAGGCGCAGTACTTC. Its protein is CASRVGSTTEAQYF. V is TRBV5-1 and J is TRBJ2-7; D might be TRBD2 (5 bases). Looked up from germline, CDR1 is SGHRS and CDR2 is YFSETQ. V was cut by 5 bases and J by 9 bases, with 21 bases left in between. The CDR3 is 14 residues long.

This rearrangement joins TRBV5-4 to TRBJ2-2; weak D call: TRBD2 (5 bases). The CDR3 consists of 15 residues. V was pared by 2 bases and J by 1 base, with 9 bases between. Looked up from germline, CDR1 is SGHNT and CDR2 is YYREEE (reference sequence). The CDR3 DNA sequence: TGTGCCAGCAGCTTCCGACGGGAGAACACCGGGGAGCTGTTTTTT. Protein product: CASSFRRENTGELFF.

The chain uses TRBV7-8 and TRBJ2-3; 16 positions match TRBD2. This CDR3 spans 19 amino acids. CDR1 and CDR2 (germline): SGHVS, FQNEAQ. Trimming removed 3 bases from V and 4 bases from J; junction bases left unmatched: 10. The CDR3 coding sequence is TGTGCCAGCAGCTTCCCGGGGACCGGGACTAGCGGGGGGGCAGATACGCAGTATTTT. Its translation: CASSFPGTGTSGGADTQYF.

The J gene is TRBJ1-1, the V gene TRBV6-5; 10 positions match TRBD1. Germline trimming cut 5 bases from V and 7 bases from J; bases unmatched to any gene: 10. This CDR3 spans 15 amino acids. Germline CDR1 MNHEY, CDR2 SVGAGI. The CDR3 loop reads CASSPGTGAFGEAFF. In DNA form, the CDR3 reads TGTGCCAGCAGTCCCGGGACAGGGGCGTTTGGTGAAGCTTTCTTT.

The genes are TRBV19 and TRBJ2-1; 11 bases match TRBD2. Germline values: CDR1 LNHDA, CDR2 SQIVND (reference sequence). Unmatched junction bases numbered 10, after V lost 6 bases and J lost 9 bases. The CDR3 covers 15 residues. CDR3 nucleotides: TGTGCCAGTAGCCTTAGCGGGAGGGCCTCTAGTGAGCAGTTCTTC. This sequence encodes CASSLSGRASSEQFF.

This rearrangement joins TRBV4-1 to TRBJ2-3, with 11 bases identical to TRBD1. Germline CDR1 reads MGHRA; CDR2 reads YSYEKL. This CDR3 has 16 amino acids. V was clipped by 5 bases and J by 4 bases; unmatched bases: 8. CDR3 sequence (DNA): TGCGCCAGCAGCGCCGGACAGGGGGCGCGATCAGATACGCAGTATTTT. Encoded protein: CASSAGQGARSDTQYF.

The chain couples TRBV30 to TRBJ2-4; TRBD1 might be the D (5 bases). The V end lost 3 bases, the J end lost 8 bases, and 11 bases lay between the germline ends. CDR3 length: 12 residues. The V gene's germline CDR1 is GTSNPN and CDR2 SVGIG (reference sequence). The chain's CDR3 is CAWSPGLDIQYF. In DNA, the CDR3 is TGTGCCTGGAGCCCAGGGTTGGACATTCAGTACTTC.

The chain joins TRBV6-1 to TRBJ2-5, with 8 bases aligning to TRBD1. Germline CDR1 MNHNS, CDR2 SASEGT. V dropped 6 bases and J dropped 5; count of bases not matched to a gene: 5. This CDR3 comprises 13 residues. The CDR3 coding sequence is TGTGCCAGCAGCCCGGACAGGGAGGAGACCCAGTACTTC. It specifies CASSPDREETQYF.